The next 23 T cell receptor beta chains were all read from a single sample in a study of blood T cell repertoires in COVID-19. Produced via immunoSEQ multiplex PCR; TCRdb's table is partial and in-frame only. The sample records about 160,000 clones, 80% to 90% being singletons. Source material: peripheral blood. These receptors all stem from a man in his forties who had recovered from COVID-19.

This clone was observed a single time. The chain combines TRBV9 with TRBJ2-5; 11 nucleotides line up with TRBD2. With 3 bases clipped from V and 0 bases from J, the junction kept 7 bases outside the gene matches. The germline V gene encodes CDR1 SGDLS and CDR2 YYNGEE. This CDR3 has 17 amino acids. The CDR3 bases are TGTGCCAGCAGCGCGGGGACTAGCGGCCGGTACCAAGAGACCCAGTACTTC. It is translated as CASSAGTSGRYQETQYF.

This clone has a single count. The chain carries TRBV11-3 and TRBJ2-3; the D is unclear. V lost 1 base to trimming and J lost 1 base, with 6 bases between them. CDR3 length: 14 residues. The germline CDR1 and CDR2 sequences are SGHNT and YENEEA. In DNA, the CDR3 is TGTGCCAGCAGCTTAGTGGCAGGCACAGATACGCAGTATTTT. Amino acids: CASSLVAGTDTQYF.

The chain has TRBV29-1 and TRBJ2-3; 7 nucleotides align to TRBD1. Germline CDR1 SQVTM, CDR2 ANQGSEA. The CDR3 runs 14 residues. The CDR3 loop reads CALYRQGSADTQYF. The DNA for the CDR3 is TGCGCCCTTTACCGACAGGGATCGGCAGATACGCAGTATTTT.

The chain recombines TRBV11-3 with TRBJ2-1; 10 bases agree with TRBD2. CDR1 is SGHNT, CDR2 YENEEA, per germline. CDR3 length equals 16 residues. V lost 7 bases and J lost 7; bases outside the gene matches: 13. CDR3 DNA sequence: TGTGCCAGCAACCAGCGGGGGGGCCAGGTGGGGAATGAGCAGTTCTTC. Protein: CASNQRGGQVGNEQFF.

The chain has TRBV3-1 (or the pseudogene TRBV3-2) and TRBJ1-1, with 10 bases lining up with TRBD1. The CDR3 is 15 residues long. V lost 8 bases and J lost 0; bases outside the gene matches: 6. Germline V gene sequence: CDR1 LGHDT, CDR2 YNNKEL (reference sequence). CDR3 region: CASRDRGNMNTEAFF. In DNA form, the CDR3 reads TGTGCCAGCCGGGACAGGGGAAACATGAACACTGAAGCTTTCTTT.

This clone has a single count. J is TRBJ1-5 and V is TRBV5-6; no clear D. V was pared by 4 bases and J by 0 bases, with 11 bases between. There are 15 residues in the CDR3. CDR1 is SGHDT, CDR2 YYEEEE, per germline. The CDR3 nucleotides are TGTGCCAGCAGCAAATCGGAGATTAGCAATCAGCCCCAGCATTTT. It encodes CASSKSEISNQPQHF.

The chain couples TRBV25-1 to TRBJ2-7; tentatively, D is TRBD2 (5 bases). This CDR3 comprises 16 residues. The germline V gene encodes CDR1 MGHDK and CDR2 SYGVNS. V dropped 1 base and J dropped 1 base, with 14 bases sitting between them. CDR3 region: CASSEWIREGSYEQYF. The CDR3 region has the DNA TGTGCCAGCAGTGAATGGATACGGGAAGGTTCCTACGAGCAGTACTTC.

Comments on this clone: Compared with germline, one end of the junction differs, possibly owing to a read error. This chain links TRBV27 with TRBJ2-2, with a tentative D call TRBD2 (6 bases). This CDR3 spans 19 amino acids. Germline V lookup: CDR1 MNHEY, CDR2 SMNVEV (reference sequence). CDR3 nucleotides: TGTGCCACCAGTTATGGTACGGTCTTTGGGGAGCGGGACACCGGGGAGCTGTTTTTT. Amino acids: CATSYGTVFGERDTGELFF.

This chain joins TRBV6-1 and TRBJ2-3; 10 nucleotides agree with TRBD1. After removal of 0 bases from V and 6 bases from J, the junction contained 6 bases not matched to a gene. CDR1 is MNHNS, CDR2 SASEGT, per germline. This CDR3 has 16 residues. In DNA form, the CDR3 reads TGTGCCAGCAGTGAAGCGACAGGGGGCCCACAGGATACGCAGTATTTT. Translation: CASSEATGGPQDTQYF.

In its sample, this clone was seen a few times. The chain employs TRBV27 and TRBJ2-5; a possible D gene is TRBD2 (6 bases). Trimming removed 3 bases at V and 5 bases at J, with 16 bases between. The germline gives CDR1 MNHEY, CDR2 SMNVEV (reference sequence). This CDR3 contains 15 residues. The CDR3: CASSFSSGDSETQYF. For the CDR3, the DNA is TGTGCCAGCAGTTTCTCTTCGGGGGATTCGGAGACCCAGTACTTC.

V is TRBV19 and J is TRBJ2-7; D call uncertain. CDR1 and CDR2 (germline): LNHDA, SQIVND (reference sequence). The CDR3 is made up of 15 amino acids. Trimming stripped 6 bases from V and 1 base from J, with 16 bases between. The CDR3 here is CASSLGIGGSYEQYF. In DNA, the CDR3 is TGTGCCAGTAGCCTTGGCATTGGCGGTTCCTACGAGCAGTACTTC.

V and J are TRBV27 and TRBJ2-7, with D possibly being TRBD1 (5 bases). CDR1 is MNHEY and CDR2 is SMNVEV in the germline V gene (reference sequence). The CDR3 is 12 amino acids. The ends were cut back, 8 bases at V and 6 bases at J, with 14 bases in the middle. The CDR3 loop is CASFDSNFEQYF. DNA for the CDR3: TGTGCCAGCTTCGACAGTAACTTCGAGCAGTACTTC.

Only a few counts were recorded for this clone. The chain recombines TRBV7-9 with TRBJ2-2; D is uncertain. Germline CDR1 SEHNR, CDR2 FQNEAQ (reference sequence). Trimming shortened V by 2 bases and J by 3 bases, and 13 bases separated the two germline ends. The CDR3 consists of 16 residues. CDR3 coding DNA: TGTGCCAGCAGCTTATCGGCGGCCAGCGACACCGGGGAGCTGTTTTTT. Protein sequence: CASSLSAASDTGELFF.

The genes are TRBV6-5 and TRBJ2-7; 8 bases are shared with TRBD1. Trimming took 6 bases from V and 4 from J; bases not matched to a gene: 8. Germline-derived CDR1 and CDR2 are MNHEY and SVGAGI. CDR3 length: 14 residues. The CDR3 nucleotides are TGTGCCAGCAGGCCCAGGGGGCTCGGGTACGAGCAGTACTTC. Protein sequence: CASRPRGLGYEQYF.

This chain joins TRBV5-3 and TRBJ1-3; weak D call: TRBD1 (5 bases). TRBV5-3 is classed as an ORF, of uncertain function. The CDR3 length is 16 residues. Trimming pared 4 bases from V and 0 bases from J, leaving 14 bases between. CDR3 sequence: CARSIDSYLSGNTIYF. CDR3 nucleotide sequence: TGTGCCAGAAGCATCGACAGTTATCTCTCTGGAAACACCATATATTTT.

This chain links TRBV11-3 with TRBJ2-1; D is unclear. CDR1 SGHNT and CDR2 YENEEA come from the germline V gene. Trimming left V 4 bases short and J 6 bases short, with 19 bases between. This CDR3 is built from 16 residues. The CDR3 DNA sequence: TGTGCCAGCAGCTCCCGCCTCCTGGCCTCTGGCAATGAGCAGTTCTTC. Amino acid sequence: CASSSRLLASGNEQFF.

The chain combines TRBV6-6 with TRBJ2-2; 9 bases fit TRBD1. The V segment lost 7 bases and the J segment 6 bases; nucleotides outside the gene matches: 6. The CDR3 consists of 14 residues. The V gene's germline CDR1 is MNHNY and CDR2 SVGAGI (reference sequence). For the CDR3, the DNA is TGTGCCAGCATAACCGGGACAGGGTCCGGGGAGCTGTTTTTT. Residues: CASITGTGSGELFF.

V is TRBV14 and J is TRBJ2-2, with 7 positions matching TRBD2. There are 15 residues in the CDR3. J gave up 7 bases and V 3 bases, and 8 bases lay outside the gene matches. Germline CDR1 and CDR2: SGHDN and FVKESK. The CDR3 region is CASSQQGLSVGELFF. The CDR3 DNA is TGTGCCAGCAGCCAGCAGGGACTATCGGTCGGGGAGCTGTTTTTT. Full variable domain (missing parts from reference TRBV14 and TRBJ2-2): EAGVTQFPSHSVIEKGQTVTLRCDPISGHDNLYWYRRVMGKEIKFLLHFVKESKQDESGMPNNRFLAERTGGTYSTLKVQPAELEDSGVYFCASSQQGLSVGELFFGEGSRLTVL.

The gene calls are TRBV4-3 and TRBJ1-6, with a weak D call TRBD1 (5 bases). This CDR3 comprises 15 residues. Per germline, CDR1 LGHNA and CDR2 YSLEER. The V end lost 2 bases, the J end lost 9 bases, and 14 bases lay between the germline ends. CDR3 nucleotide sequence: TGCGCCAGCAGCCAACTTACAGGAAAGGGTTCACCCCTCCACTTT. It codes for CASSQLTGKGSPLHF.

The chain joins TRBV7-2 to TRBJ2-1; tentatively, D is TRBD2 (6 bases). This CDR3 has 15 residues. Germline CDR1 is SGHTA and CDR2 is FQGNSA. V gave up 4 bases and J gave up 10 bases, with 20 bases separating them. CDR3 DNA sequence: TGTGCCAGCAGCTGGGGTGGGAGTGGGACTCCCGAGCAGTTCTTC. Amino acid sequence: CASSWGGSGTPEQFF.

The CDR3 region is CASSYSVDRLARQMIFYGYTF. The CDR3 DNA reads TGTGCCAGCAGTTACTCGGTTGATAGGCTAGCGAGACAGATGATCTTTTATGGCTACACCTTC. The chain employs TRBV6-8 and TRBJ1-2; D possibly corresponds to TRBD1 (5 bases). The V gene lost 0 bases and the J gene lost 5 bases, with 31 bases spanning the gap. Germline-derived CDR1 and CDR2 are MNHGY and SAAAGT. The CDR3 spans 21 residues.

The J gene is TRBJ2-1, the V gene TRBV12-3 or TRBV12-4; tentative D call: TRBD1 (5 bases). Trimming took off 4 bases at V and 9 bases at J, with 10 bases between the two ends. This CDR3 comprises 12 residues. In nucleotides, the CDR3 is TGTGCCAGCAGTTCCACAGGATTTGAGCAGTTCTTC. Translating gives CASSSTGFEQFF.

This sequence joins TRBV19 and TRBJ1-4; TRBD1 agrees at 8 bases. CDR3 length: 14 residues. After removal of 5 bases from V and 11 bases from J, the junction contained 10 bases not matched to a gene. The germline CDR1 and CDR2 sequences are LNHDA and SQIVND (reference sequence). The CDR3 sequence: CASSPKGTGGKLFF. The CDR3 nucleotides are TGTGCCAGTAGTCCGAAGGGGACAGGAGGGAAACTGTTTTTT.